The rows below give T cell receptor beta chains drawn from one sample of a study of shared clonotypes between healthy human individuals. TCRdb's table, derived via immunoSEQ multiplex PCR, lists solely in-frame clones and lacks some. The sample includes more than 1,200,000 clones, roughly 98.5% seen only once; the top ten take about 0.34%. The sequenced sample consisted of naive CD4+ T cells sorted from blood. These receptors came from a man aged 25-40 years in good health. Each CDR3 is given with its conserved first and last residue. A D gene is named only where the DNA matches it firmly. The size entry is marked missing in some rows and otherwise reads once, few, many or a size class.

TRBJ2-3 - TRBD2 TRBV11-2 TGTGCCAGCAGCTTTTGGACTAGCGACAGCACAGATACGCAGTATTTT CASSFWTSDSTDTQYF
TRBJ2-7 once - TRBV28 TGTGCCAGCAGTACAATGGGACAAACCTACGAGCAGTACTTC CASSTMGQTYEQYF
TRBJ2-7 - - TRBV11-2 TGTGCCAGCAGCCGGGGACTCGGTTACGAGCAGTACTTC CASSRGLGYEQYF
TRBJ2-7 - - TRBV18 TGTGCCAGCTCACCACGGCTAGACGAGCAGTACTTC CASSPRLDEQYF
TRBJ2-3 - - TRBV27 TGTGCCAGCAGTAGGCGGGTCCTCACAGATACGCAGTATTTT CASSRRVLTDTQYF
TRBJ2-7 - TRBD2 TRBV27 TGTGCCAGCAAGGTGGTAGCGGGAGTCTACGAGCAGTACTTC CASKVVAGVYEQYF
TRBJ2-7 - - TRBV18 TGTGCCAGCTCACCTGGGGAAGCCCCCGAGCAGTACTTC CASSPGEAPEQYF
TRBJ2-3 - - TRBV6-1 TGTGCCGGCTCTAGGACAGTAAACACAGATACGCAGTATTTT CAGSRTVNTDTQYF
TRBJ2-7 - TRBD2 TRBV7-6 TGTGCCAGCAGCTCCAAATCGACTAGCGGGAGGGCCTCTACCTACGAGCAGTACTTC CASSSKSTSGRASTYEQYF
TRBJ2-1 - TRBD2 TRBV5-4 TGTGCCAGCAGCTTGGCCCTAGCGGCCTCCTACAATGAGCAGTTCTTC CASSLALAASYNEQFF
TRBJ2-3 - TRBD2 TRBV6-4 TGTGCCAGCAGGGTAGCGGGTGCTAGCACAGATACGCAGTATTTT CASRVAGASTDTQYF
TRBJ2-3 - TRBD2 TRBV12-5 TGTGCTAGTGGTTTGACAAGACTAGCGGGAGTTGAGCCCCCTCCCGGTCATACGCAGTATTTT CASGLTRLAGVEPPPGHTQYF
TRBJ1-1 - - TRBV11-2 TGTGCCAGCAGCCAAGGACAGACTAAGAACACTGAAGCTTTCTTT CASSQGQTKNTEAFF
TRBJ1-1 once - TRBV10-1 TGCGCCAGCAGTACGGACACGAACACTGAAGCTTTCTTT CASSTDTNTEAFF
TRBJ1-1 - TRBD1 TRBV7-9 TGTGCCAGCAGCTTACCGCGGACAGGGTACCCTGAAGCTTTCTTT CASSLPRTGYPEAFF
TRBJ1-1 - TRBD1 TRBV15 TGTGCCACCAGCAGAGTCACCGGGACAGGGTGGTTTGGGACTGAAGCTTTCTTT CATSRVTGTGWFGTEAFF
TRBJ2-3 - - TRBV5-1 TGCGCCAGCAGCTTTCCCCAGCGTCTCGGTACCGCAGATACGCAGTATTTT CASSFPQRLGTADTQYF
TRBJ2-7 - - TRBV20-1 TGCAGTGCTTGGGACGGCTACGAGCAGTACTTC CSAWDGYEQYF
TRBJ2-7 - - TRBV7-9 TGTGCCAGCAGCTCCATGAGACAGCCAACCTACGAGCAGTACTTC CASSSMRQPTYEQYF
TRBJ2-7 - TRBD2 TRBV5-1 TGCGCCAGCAGCTTGGCTAGCGGCTCGAGCTCCTACGAGCAGTACTTC CASSLASGSSSYEQYF
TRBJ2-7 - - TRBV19 TGTGCCAGTAGTATCCCGGGACGGGACGAGCAGTACTTC CASSIPGRDEQYF